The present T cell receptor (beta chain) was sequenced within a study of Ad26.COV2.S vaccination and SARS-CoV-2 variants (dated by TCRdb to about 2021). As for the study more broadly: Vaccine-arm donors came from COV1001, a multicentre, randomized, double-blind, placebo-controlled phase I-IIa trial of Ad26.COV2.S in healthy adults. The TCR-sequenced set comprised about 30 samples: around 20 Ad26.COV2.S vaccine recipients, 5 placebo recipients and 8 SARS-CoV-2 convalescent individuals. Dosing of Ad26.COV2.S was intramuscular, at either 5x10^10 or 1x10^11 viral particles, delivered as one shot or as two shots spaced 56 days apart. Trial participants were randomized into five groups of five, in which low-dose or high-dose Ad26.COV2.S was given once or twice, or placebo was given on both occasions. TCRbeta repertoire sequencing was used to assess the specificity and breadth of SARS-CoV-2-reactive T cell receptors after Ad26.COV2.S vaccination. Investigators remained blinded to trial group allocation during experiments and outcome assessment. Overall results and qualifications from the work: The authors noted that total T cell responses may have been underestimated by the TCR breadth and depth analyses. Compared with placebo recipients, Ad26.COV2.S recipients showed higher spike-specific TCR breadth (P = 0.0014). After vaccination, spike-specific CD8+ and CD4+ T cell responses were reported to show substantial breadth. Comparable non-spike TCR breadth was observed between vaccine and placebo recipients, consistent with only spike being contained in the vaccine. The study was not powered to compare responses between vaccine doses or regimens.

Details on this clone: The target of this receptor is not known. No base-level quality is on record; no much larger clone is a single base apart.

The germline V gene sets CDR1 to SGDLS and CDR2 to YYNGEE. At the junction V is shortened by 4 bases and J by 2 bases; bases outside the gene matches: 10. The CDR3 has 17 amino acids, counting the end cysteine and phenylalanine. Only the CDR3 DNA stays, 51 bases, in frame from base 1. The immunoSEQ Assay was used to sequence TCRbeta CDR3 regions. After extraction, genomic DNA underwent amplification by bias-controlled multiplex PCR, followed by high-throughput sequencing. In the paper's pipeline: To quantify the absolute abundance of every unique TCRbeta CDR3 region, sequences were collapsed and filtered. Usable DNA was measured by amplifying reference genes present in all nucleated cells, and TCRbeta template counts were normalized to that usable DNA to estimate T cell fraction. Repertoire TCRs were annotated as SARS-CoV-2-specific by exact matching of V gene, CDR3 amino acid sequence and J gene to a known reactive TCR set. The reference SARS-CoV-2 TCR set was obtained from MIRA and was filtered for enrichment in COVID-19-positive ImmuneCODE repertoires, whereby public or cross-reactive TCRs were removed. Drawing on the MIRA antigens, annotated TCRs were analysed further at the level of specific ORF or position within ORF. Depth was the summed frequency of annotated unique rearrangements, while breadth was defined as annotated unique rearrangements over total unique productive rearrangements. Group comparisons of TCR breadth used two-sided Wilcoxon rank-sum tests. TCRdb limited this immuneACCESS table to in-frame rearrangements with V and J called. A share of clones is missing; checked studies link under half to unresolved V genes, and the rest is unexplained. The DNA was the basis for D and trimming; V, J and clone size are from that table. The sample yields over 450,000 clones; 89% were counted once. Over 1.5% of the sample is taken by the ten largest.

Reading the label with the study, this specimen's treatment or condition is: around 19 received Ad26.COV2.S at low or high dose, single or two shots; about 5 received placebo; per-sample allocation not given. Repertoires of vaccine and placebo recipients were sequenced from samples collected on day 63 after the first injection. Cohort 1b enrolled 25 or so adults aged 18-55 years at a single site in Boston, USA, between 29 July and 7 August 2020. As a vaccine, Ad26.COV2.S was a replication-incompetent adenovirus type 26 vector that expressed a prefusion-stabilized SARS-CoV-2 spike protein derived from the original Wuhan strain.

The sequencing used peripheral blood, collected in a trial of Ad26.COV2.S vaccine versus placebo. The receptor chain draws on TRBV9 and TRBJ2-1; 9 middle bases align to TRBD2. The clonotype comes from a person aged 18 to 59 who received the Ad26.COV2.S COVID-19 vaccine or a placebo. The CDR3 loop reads CASSPGGLAPPYNEQFF. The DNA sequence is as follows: TGTGCCAGCAGCCCCGGAGGACTAGCGCCACCCTACAATGAGCAGTTCTTC.